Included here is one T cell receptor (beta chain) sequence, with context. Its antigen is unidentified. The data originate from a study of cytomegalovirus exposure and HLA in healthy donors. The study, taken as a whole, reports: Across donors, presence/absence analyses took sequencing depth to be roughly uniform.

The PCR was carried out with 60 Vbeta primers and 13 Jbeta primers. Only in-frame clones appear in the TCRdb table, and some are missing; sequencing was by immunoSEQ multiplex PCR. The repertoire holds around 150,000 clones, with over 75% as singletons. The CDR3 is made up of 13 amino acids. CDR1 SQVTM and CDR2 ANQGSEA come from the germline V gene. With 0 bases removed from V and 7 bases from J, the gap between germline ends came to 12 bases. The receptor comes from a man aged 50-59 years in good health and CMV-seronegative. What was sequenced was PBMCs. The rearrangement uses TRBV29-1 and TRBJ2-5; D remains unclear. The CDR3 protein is CSVEDRQKGTQYF. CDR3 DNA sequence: TGCAGCGTTGAAGATCGACAAAAAGGGACCCAGTACTTC. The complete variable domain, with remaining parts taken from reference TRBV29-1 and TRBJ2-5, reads SAVISQKPSRDICQRGTSLTIQCQVDSQVTMMFWYRQQPGQSLTLIATANQGSEATYESGFVIDKFPISRPNLTFSTLTVSNMSPEDSSIYLCSVEDRQKGTQYFGPGTRLLVL.